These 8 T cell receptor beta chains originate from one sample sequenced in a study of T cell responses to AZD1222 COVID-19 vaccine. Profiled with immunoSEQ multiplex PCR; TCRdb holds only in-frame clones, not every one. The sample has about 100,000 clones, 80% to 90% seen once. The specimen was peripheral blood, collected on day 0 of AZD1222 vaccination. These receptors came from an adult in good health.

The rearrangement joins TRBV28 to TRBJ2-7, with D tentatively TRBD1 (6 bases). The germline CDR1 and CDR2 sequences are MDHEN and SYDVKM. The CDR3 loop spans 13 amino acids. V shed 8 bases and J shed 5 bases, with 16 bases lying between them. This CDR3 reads CASSDRPPDEQYF. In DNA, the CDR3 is TGTGCCAGCTCCGACAGGCCGCCTGACGAGCAGTACTTC.

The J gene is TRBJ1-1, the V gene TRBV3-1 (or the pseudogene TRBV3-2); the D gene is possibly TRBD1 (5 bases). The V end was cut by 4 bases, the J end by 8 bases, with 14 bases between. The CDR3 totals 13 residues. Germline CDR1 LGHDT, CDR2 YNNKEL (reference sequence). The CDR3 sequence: CASSPRQGEEAFF. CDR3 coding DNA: TGTGCCAGCAGCCCCCGCCAAGGGGAGGAAGCTTTCTTT.

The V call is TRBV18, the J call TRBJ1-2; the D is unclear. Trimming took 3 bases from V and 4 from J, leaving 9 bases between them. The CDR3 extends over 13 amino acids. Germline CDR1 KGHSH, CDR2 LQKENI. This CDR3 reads CASSPVIVYGYTF. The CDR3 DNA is TGTGCCAGCTCACCCGTAATCGTCTATGGCTACACCTTC.

CDR3 sequence reads: CASSQLRGNTEAFF. CDR3 bases: TGTGCCAGCAGCCAACTCAGGGGGAACACTGAAGCTTTCTTT. J is TRBJ1-1 and V is TRBV3-1 (or the pseudogene TRBV3-2), with D possibly TRBD1 on 6 matching bases. V shed 2 bases and J shed 1 base, with 8 bases lying between them. Germline CDR1 reads LGHDT; CDR2 reads YNNKEL (reference sequence). The CDR3 totals 14 residues.

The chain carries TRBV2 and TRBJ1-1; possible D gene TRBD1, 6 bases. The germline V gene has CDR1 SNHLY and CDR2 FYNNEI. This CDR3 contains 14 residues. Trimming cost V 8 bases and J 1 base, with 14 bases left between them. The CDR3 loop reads CASHLQGRNTEAFF. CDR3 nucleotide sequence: TGTGCCAGCCACCTACAGGGTAGGAACACTGAAGCTTTCTTT.

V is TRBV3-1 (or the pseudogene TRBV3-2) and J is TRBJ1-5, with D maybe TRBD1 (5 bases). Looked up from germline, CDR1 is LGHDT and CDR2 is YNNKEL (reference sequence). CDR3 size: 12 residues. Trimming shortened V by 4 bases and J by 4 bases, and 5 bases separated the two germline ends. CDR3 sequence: CASSRGNQPQHF. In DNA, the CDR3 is TGTGCCAGCAGCCGGGGGAATCAGCCCCAGCATTTT.

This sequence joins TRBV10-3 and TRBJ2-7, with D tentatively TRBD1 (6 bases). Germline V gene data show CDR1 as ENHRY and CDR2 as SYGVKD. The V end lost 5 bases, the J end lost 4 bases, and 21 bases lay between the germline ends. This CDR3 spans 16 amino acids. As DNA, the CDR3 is TGTGCCATCAGTACTGATAGGTCAGCGAGGGGGTACGAGCAGTACTTC. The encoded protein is CAISTDRSARGYEQYF.

For the CDR3, the DNA is TGTGCCAGCAGTTTATCGGGCGTAGGCTATGGCTACACCTTC. Encoded protein: CASSLSGVGYGYTF. The chain is built from TRBV28 and TRBJ1-2; no reliable D call. Germline values: CDR1 MDHEN, CDR2 SYDVKM. The CDR3 spans 14 residues. V dropped 1 base and J dropped 4 bases, with 10 bases sitting between them.